This T cell receptor beta chain was sequenced for a study of T cells in pancreatic ductal adenocarcinoma. Broader study findings: Comparisons of tumor and blood clonality may show falsely lower tumor diversity. Blood clonality (roughly 0.075) did not differ significantly from tumor (approximately 0.12).

J gave up 5 bases and V 0 bases, and 1 base lay outside the gene matches. Germline-derived CDR1 and CDR2 are SGHNT and YYREEE (reference sequence). This CDR3 contains 16 residues. The assay was immunoSEQ multiplex PCR, and TCRdb's table has in-frame clones only and misses some. The sample has more than 25,000 clones; roughly nine tenths are singletons. This clone occurred a few times. Its antigen is not known. Selected pancreatic ductal adenocarcinoma patients had undergone surgery without neoadjuvant therapy. The sample consisted of PBMCs. The V gene is TRBV5-4, the J gene TRBJ2-2, with 13 bases identical to TRBD2. The TCR comes from a human donor with pancreatic ductal adenocarcinoma. The CDR3 bases are TGTGCCAGCAGCTTGGGACTAGCGGGAGGAACCGGGGAGCTGTTTTTT. Translated, it gives CASSLGLAGGTGELFF.